This T cell receptor beta chain is from a study of blood T cell repertoires in COVID-19. The repertoire was sequenced with immunoSEQ multiplex PCR; TCRdb's copy has only in-frame clones and lacks some. Of 110,000 or so clones listed, about 88% were seen once; the top ten hold more than 7%. The CDR3 extends over 14 amino acids. V gave up 2 bases and J gave up 11 bases, with 15 bases separating them. Germline loops: CDR1 MNHEY, CDR2 SVGEGT. The source material was peripheral blood. This TCR derives from a woman in her seventies who had recovered from COVID-19. The rearrangement uses TRBV6-2 or TRBV6-3 and TRBJ1-4; D is possibly TRBD1 (6 bases). CDR3: CASSYGGRVEKLFF. CDR3 bases: TGTGCCAGCAGTTACGGGGGCAGAGTCGAGAAACTGTTTTTT.